This T cell receptor (beta chain) stems from a study of shared clonotypes between healthy human individuals. Scientists sequenced DNA from unsorted PBMC on ten immunoSEQ deep assay plates. TCRdb's table, derived via immunoSEQ multiplex PCR, lists solely in-frame clones and lacks some. The sample includes approximately 480,000 clones, 60% to 80% seen only once; the top ten take approximately 12%. Germline CDR1 reads SGHTA; CDR2 reads FQGNSA. This CDR3 has 16 amino acids. V lost 5 bases, J lost 2 bases, and 7 bases stayed unmatched. The sequence derives from a woman between 40 and 55 years old in good health. Some clones in this sample may be carry-over from other donors' samples. This sequence joins TRBV7-2 and TRBJ2-1, with TRBD2 matching over 9 bases. The sequencing input was PBMCs. The CDR3 sequence: CASSASTSGPYNEQFF. The CDR3 bases are TGTGCCAGCAGCGCCTCCACTAGCGGGCCCTACAATGAGCAGTTCTTC.